The sequence of this TCR beta chain was determined in a study of technical replicates of blood from several donors. With 3 bases removed from V and 6 bases from J, the gap between germline ends came to 14 bases. CDR3 length: 15 amino acids. Germline V lookup: CDR1 MDHEN, CDR2 SYDVKM. This clone was seen just once. Clones were read by immunoSEQ multiplex PCR, and TCRdb kept only the in-frame ones, dropping some. The sample has more than 90,000 clones, approximately 96% seen once. The genes are TRBV28 and TRBJ2-2, with D possibly being TRBD1 (6 bases). Sequencing was done on a sample of T cells isolated from PBMCs. The sequence was collected from a human donor in good health. The CDR3 DNA follows: TGTGCCAGCAGTTTGGAGCTAGCAGGGGCCGGGGAGCTGTTTTTT. Translating gives CASSLELAGAGELFF.